These 25 T cell receptor beta chains came from one sample sequenced in a study of blood T cell repertoires in COVID-19. TCRdb keeps only in-frame clones here, not all; method: immunoSEQ multiplex PCR. This table has about 83,000 clones, about 88% appearing once. The sequencing sample was made of peripheral blood. Receptor source: an elderly woman with active or convalescent COVID-19.

V gene TRBV28 combines with J gene TRBJ2-7; D might be TRBD2 (7 bases). Looked up from germline, CDR1 is MDHEN and CDR2 is SYDVKM. CDR3 length: 13 amino acids. Between the trimmed V and J ends, which lost 5 bases and 2 bases, there was a span of 10 bases. CDR3 DNA sequence: TGTGCCAGCAGTCGAGGGGGGGCCTACGAGCAGTACTTC. It encodes CASSRGGAYEQYF.

This chain uses TRBV19 with TRBJ2-3; D unclear. CDR1 LNHDA and CDR2 SQIVND come from the germline V gene (reference sequence). The CDR3 length is 14 residues. The V end lost 6 bases, the J end lost 3 bases, and 13 bases lay between the germline ends. CDR3 nucleotides: TGTGCCAGTAGCGTCAACCCGGGTACAGATACGCAGTATTTT. Its protein is CASSVNPGTDTQYF.

This chain uses TRBV3-1 (or the pseudogene TRBV3-2) with TRBJ1-1, with 11 bases lining up with TRBD1. Germline V gives CDR1 LGHDT, CDR2 YNNKEL (reference sequence). V dropped 4 bases and J dropped 6; count of bases not matched to a gene: 13. The CDR3 consists of 17 residues. The CDR3, as DNA: TGTGCCAGCAGCCGAGTAGGGACAGGGGGGCCTAGGGCTGAAGCTTTCTTT. Translation gives CASSRVGTGGPRAEAFF.

The V and J genes are TRBV28 and TRBJ2-3, with D unresolved. Trimming stripped 3 bases from V and 2 bases from J, with 6 bases between. The CDR3 is made up of 13 amino acids. CDR1 and CDR2 (germline): MDHEN, SYDVKM. Here the CDR3 reads CASSFTYTDTQYF. The CDR3 bases are TGTGCCAGCAGTTTCACCTACACAGATACGCAGTATTTT.

A few counts support this clone. This CDR3 reads CASSLILGLLFF. CDR3 DNA sequence: TGTGCCAGCAGTCTGATATTGGGGCTACTGTTTTTT. The V gene is TRBV28, the J gene TRBJ1-4; D perhaps matches TRBD1 (5 bases). The CDR3 runs to 12 residues. V lost 5 bases to trimming and J lost 13 bases, with 14 bases between them. Germline values: CDR1 MDHEN, CDR2 SYDVKM.

The genes are TRBV27 and TRBJ2-7, with TRBD1 identical over 10 bases. J was trimmed by 5 bases and V by 4 bases; bases with no gene match: 5. Germline CDR1 and CDR2: MNHEY and SMNVEV (reference sequence). This CDR3 is built from 14 residues. This CDR3 is CASSSTGGPNEQYF. The CDR3, as DNA: TGTGCCAGCAGTTCGACAGGGGGCCCCAACGAGCAGTACTTC.

The chain employs TRBV5-1 and TRBJ2-7; maybe TRBD2 (6 bases). The CDR3 extends over 12 amino acids. Germline V lookup: CDR1 SGHRS, CDR2 YFSETQ. Trimming removed 7 bases from V and 2 bases from J, with 10 bases in between. This CDR3 reads CASRRGAYEQYF. CDR3 nucleotides: TGCGCCAGCCGGCGCGGGGCCTACGAGCAGTACTTC.

The rearrangement joins TRBV13 to TRBJ2-1, with 7 bases identical to TRBD2. From germline, CDR1 is PRHDT and CDR2 FYEKMQ (reference sequence). Trimming removed 0 bases from V and 7 bases from J; junction bases left unmatched: 6. This CDR3 has 15 residues. CDR3 region: CASSLGTGGRNEQFF. The CDR3 DNA follows: TGTGCCAGCAGCTTAGGGACGGGGGGTAGGAATGAGCAGTTCTTC.

The V and J genes are TRBV6-5 and TRBJ2-3; D is uncertain. This CDR3 spans 16 amino acids. CDR1 and CDR2 from the germline V gene are MNHEY and SVGAGI. V dropped 0 bases and J dropped 0 bases, with 10 bases sitting between them. The CDR3 loop is CASSYSTRSSTDTQYF. Here the CDR3 DNA reads TGTGCCAGCAGTTACTCTACGCGGTCTAGCACAGATACGCAGTATTTT.

The chain combines TRBV19 with TRBJ1-1; possible D gene TRBD1, 6 bases. V was pared by 3 bases and J by 5 bases, with 13 bases between. This CDR3 has 14 amino acids. Germline V gene sequence: CDR1 LNHDA, CDR2 SQIVND (reference sequence). CDR3 nucleotides: TGTGCCAGTAGTATGGGGGGGCCAAGAACTGAAGCTTTCTTT. It yields the protein CASSMGGPRTEAFF.

In nucleotides, the CDR3 is TGTGCCAGTACTATCGGAGGATCTAATTCACCCCTCCACTTT. It is translated as CASTIGGSNSPLHF. The chain is built from TRBV19 and TRBJ1-6; D not certain. With 7 bases removed from V and 6 bases from J, the gap between germline ends came to 13 bases. The V gene's germline CDR1 is LNHDA and CDR2 SQIVND (reference sequence). This CDR3 is built from 14 residues.

CDR3 region: CASSRDRDEKLFF. CDR3 DNA: TGTGCCAGCAGCCGGGACAGGGACGAAAAACTGTTTTTT. This chain uses TRBV6-4 with TRBJ1-4, with 9 positions matching TRBD1. Per the germline V gene, CDR1 is MRHNA and CDR2 is SNTAGT. There are 13 residues in the CDR3. J lost 8 bases, V lost 6 bases, and 4 bases had no gene match.

The chain employs TRBV4-2 and TRBJ2-1; 11 bases line up with TRBD2. V lost 0 bases to trimming and J lost 8 bases; unmatched junction nucleotides: 6. Germline V gene data show CDR1 as LGHNA and CDR2 as YNFKEQ. The CDR3 loop spans 16 amino acids. For the CDR3, the DNA is TGTGCCAGCAGCCAAGAAGCGACTAGCGGGGCCGATGAGCAGTTCTTC. Amino acid sequence: CASSQEATSGADEQFF.

The J gene is TRBJ1-6, the V gene TRBV19; 7 bases map to TRBD1. The CDR3 loop spans 15 amino acids. V shed 10 bases, J shed 0 bases, and the junction held 6 bases outside the gene matches. Germline lookup yields CDR1 LNHDA and CDR2 SQIVND (reference sequence). CDR3 loop: CATQGQSSYNSPLHF. CDR3 sequence (DNA): TGTGCCACCCAGGGACAGAGCTCCTATAATTCACCCCTCCACTTT.

The genes are TRBV27 and TRBJ2-5; 10 bases agree with TRBD2. Trimming took 2 bases from V and 5 from J; bases not matched to a gene: 8. Germline CDR1 is MNHEY and CDR2 is SMNVEV (reference sequence). CDR3 length: 16 residues. The CDR3 sequence: CASSLLAGALGETQYF. The CDR3 coding sequence is TGTGCCAGCAGTTTACTAGCGGGGGCCCTCGGGGAGACCCAGTACTTC.

V gene TRBV28 combines with J gene TRBJ1-4; D is unresolved. The V gene's germline CDR1 is MDHEN and CDR2 SYDVKM. This CDR3 spans 14 amino acids. V lost 2 bases to trimming and J lost 4 bases, with 8 bases between them. CDR3 nucleotides: TGTGCCAGCAGTTTAGGGCCTCTTAATGAAAAACTGTTTTTT. Translated: CASSLGPLNEKLFF. Full variable domain (missing parts from reference TRBV28 and TRBJ1-4): DVKVTQSSRYLVKRTGEKVFLECVQDMDHENMFWYRQDPGLGLRLIYFSYDVKMKEKGDIPEGYSVSREKKERFSLILESASTNQTSMYLCASSLGPLNEKLFFGSGTQLSVL.

This clone occurred a few times. This rearrangement joins TRBV4-2 to TRBJ2-3, with 12 bases lining up with TRBD2. Germline CDR1 reads LGHNA; CDR2 reads YNFKEQ. V lost 0 bases and J lost 0; bases outside the gene matches: 7. CDR3 size: 19 residues. The CDR3 sequence is CASSQDNGLAGTSTDTQYF. The CDR3 bases are TGTGCCAGCAGCCAAGACAACGGACTAGCGGGGACTAGCACAGATACGCAGTATTTT.

This chain uses TRBV7-3 with TRBJ2-3; 8 bases agree with TRBD1. V lost 6 bases, J lost 5 bases, and 4 bases stayed unmatched. Germline V gene lookup returns CDR1 SGHTA and CDR2 FQGTGA. There are 13 residues in the CDR3. Written as DNA, the CDR3 is TGTGCCAGCAGTCCAGGGGGCGGAGATACGCAGTATTTT. Its protein product is CASSPGGGDTQYF. Using reference TRBV7-3 and TRBJ2-3 for the parts outside the CDR3, the full variable domain is GAGVSQTPSNKVTEKGKYVELRCDPISGHTALYWYRQSLGQGPEFLIYFQGTGAADDSGLPNDRFFAVRPEGSVSTLKIQRTERGDSAVYLCASSPGGGDTQYFGPGTRLTVL.

This clone was recorded only once. This chain joins TRBV5-6 and TRBJ1-2; the match to TRBD1 covers 12 bases. The CDR3 consists of 17 residues. J gave up 9 bases and V 1 base, and 13 bases lay outside the gene matches. Per the germline V gene, CDR1 is SGHDT and CDR2 is YYEEEE. The CDR3 bases are TGTGCCAGCAGCTTGTTGGGACAGGGGGCGGCAGTAAGAAGCTACACCTTC. As protein: CASSLLGQGAAVRSYTF.

The V gene is TRBV11-2, the J gene TRBJ2-1; D is ambiguous. Trimming pared 3 bases from V and 8 bases from J, leaving 8 bases between. This CDR3 is 12 amino acids long. Per the germline V gene, CDR1 is SGHAT and CDR2 is FQNNGV. CDR3 nucleotides: TGTGCCAGCAGCTTCCCTGAGGATGAGCAGTTCTTC. As protein: CASSFPEDEQFF.

CDR3: CASSFLSGTGGGYTF. DNA of the CDR3: TGTGCCAGCAGTTTCTTGTCCGGGACAGGGGGAGGCTACACCTTC. This chain uses TRBV27 with TRBJ1-2, with 11 bases that match TRBD1. Germline assignment: CDR1 MNHEY and CDR2 SMNVEV (reference sequence). This CDR3 spans 15 amino acids. The J segment lost 8 bases and the V segment lost 3 bases, leaving 8 bases of the junction unmatched.

V and J are TRBV7-2 and TRBJ1-3, with D perhaps matching TRBD1 (6 bases). Per germline, CDR1 SGHTA and CDR2 FQGNSA. V lost 4 bases to trimming and J lost 4 bases, with 14 bases between them. The CDR3 consists of 15 residues. The CDR3 region is CASSSTGSAGNTIYF. CDR3 nucleotides: TGTGCCAGCAGCTCCACAGGGAGTGCGGGAAACACCATATATTTT.

This chain joins TRBV28 and TRBJ1-3; the match to TRBD1 covers 10 bases. CDR1 and CDR2 from the germline V gene are MDHEN and SYDVKM. This CDR3 is 16 amino acids long. V gave up 6 bases and J gave up 4 bases; unmatched junction bases: 9. The CDR3 DNA reads TGTGCCAGCAGGACACCGGGACAGGGGAAAGGAAACACCATATATTTT. It encodes CASRTPGQGKGNTIYF.

The chain links TRBV28 to TRBJ1-5; TRBD1 aligns across 7 bases. This CDR3 is 16 amino acids long. Germline V gives CDR1 MDHEN, CDR2 SYDVKM. With 6 bases clipped from V and 1 base from J, the junction kept 9 bases outside the gene matches. Here the CDR3 reads CASRSNRGWSNQPQHF. In nucleotides, the CDR3 is TGTGCCAGCAGATCAAACAGGGGTTGGAGCAATCAGCCCCAGCATTTT.

The chain uses TRBV12-3 or TRBV12-4 and TRBJ1-4; no firm D call. CDR3 size: 13 residues. V dropped 2 bases and J dropped 10 bases, with 11 bases sitting between them. The chain's CDR3 is CASSLSGAGKLFF. The CDR3 DNA reads TGTGCCAGCAGTTTAAGCGGAGCCGGAAAACTGTTTTTT.